Below, 8 T cell receptor beta chains from the same sample are listed, as sequenced in a study of blood T cell repertoires in COVID-19. Assay used: immunoSEQ multiplex PCR; TCRdb lists only in-frame clones, some missing. Among over 45,000 clones, 65% to 85% were seen once, and the ten largest hold around 4.9%. Sequences were obtained from peripheral blood. These receptors were obtained from a human donor in a cohort sampled during active COVID-19.

The chain combines TRBV7-8 with TRBJ1-5; 10 bases match TRBD1. In germline, CDR1 is SGHVS, CDR2 FQNEAQ. There are 16 residues in the CDR3. The trim removed 2 bases at V and 9 bases at J, leaving 10 bases unmatched. The CDR3: CASSLSGQGRIGPQHF. CDR3 bases: TGTGCCAGCAGCTTATCGGGACAGGGGCGGATTGGGCCCCAGCATTTT.

J is TRBJ2-2 and V is TRBV4-2, with 8 bases that match TRBD2. The CDR3 covers 13 residues. The ends lost 6 bases at V and 8 bases at J; junction bases unmatched: 5. From germline, CDR1 is LGHNA and CDR2 YNFKEQ. The CDR3 coding sequence is TGTGCCAGCAGACTAGCGGAGGTGGGGGAGCTGTTTTTT. Protein: CASRLAEVGELFF.

This sequence joins TRBV30 and TRBJ1-5; D unresolved. Germline CDR1 reads GTSNPN; CDR2 reads SVGIG (reference sequence). The CDR3 is 13 residues long. Trimming stripped 1 base from V and 4 bases from J, with 8 bases between. Here the CDR3 reads CAWSERRNQPQHF. Here the CDR3 DNA reads TGTGCCTGGAGTGAACGGAGAAATCAGCCCCAGCATTTT.

On this clone itself: A read error may account for a junction end that differs from germline. This sequence joins TRBV5-6 and TRBJ2-3, with D maybe TRBD1 (6 bases). The CDR3 is 13 amino acids. Germline values: CDR1 SGHDT, CDR2 YYEEEE. As DNA, the CDR3 is TGTGCCAGCAGGATGGGACATCCGGATACCCAGTATTTT. Amino acid sequence: CASRMGHPDTQYF.

A note on this clone: The sample has other DNA sequences that encode this CDR3 too. The rearrangement links TRBV6-5 to TRBJ1-3; D might be TRBD1 (5 bases). Between the trimmed V and J ends, which lost 5 bases and 1 base, there was a span of 6 bases. CDR1 and CDR2 from the germline V gene are MNHEY and SVGAGI. This CDR3 has 13 residues. CDR3 bases: TGTGCCAGCAGTAGGGGTTCTGGAAACACCATATATTTT. Amino acid sequence: CASSRGSGNTIYF.

This rearrangement joins TRBV7-8 to TRBJ2-5, with a tentative D call TRBD1 (6 bases). CDR1 is SGHVS, CDR2 FQNEAQ, per germline. Trimming removed 5 bases at V and 1 base at J, with 14 bases between. The CDR3 is made up of 15 amino acids. The CDR3 loop is CASSVLTGAQETQYF. DNA for the CDR3: TGTGCCAGCAGCGTCCTGACAGGTGCCCAAGAGACCCAGTACTTC.

CDR3 nucleotide sequence: TGTGCCAGCAGCCCACTAGCGGGTCCGTTCGCAGATACGCAGTATTTT. Residues: CASSPLAGPFADTQYF. The chain recombines TRBV7-9 with TRBJ2-3, with 9 bases lining up with TRBD2. J was trimmed by 4 bases and V by 5 bases; bases with no gene match: 10. This CDR3 contains 16 residues. Germline CDR1 SEHNR, CDR2 FQNEAQ (reference sequence).

This sequence joins TRBV2 and TRBJ2-5; TRBD2 might be the D (7 bases). Germline V gene sequence: CDR1 SNHLY, CDR2 FYNNEI. Trimming stripped 8 bases from V and 3 bases from J, with 16 bases between. This CDR3 is built from 14 residues. DNA for the CDR3: TGTGCCAGCGAGCCGGGGGGCCTGGAAGAGACCCAGTACTTC. It is translated as CASEPGGLEETQYF.